This T cell receptor beta chain was captured by sequencing in a study of cytomegalovirus exposure and HLA in healthy donors. Study observations and caveats: Reports showed the classifier diagnosing cytomegalovirus status with high specificity and sensitivity. Among TCR beta chains of equal frequency, HLA-associated ones were more clonally expanded in a later analysis.

Healthy donors of bone marrow made up the group. As for this clone: Its antigen remains unknown.

Primers included in the PCR were 60 Vbeta and 13 Jbeta primers. Here immunoSEQ multiplex PCR was the method, and the copy in TCRdb shows in-frame clones only, minus some. The sample has around 170,000 clones; roughly four fifths are singletons. V gave up 1 base and J gave up 6 bases, with 13 bases separating them. This CDR3 region has 15 residues. Germline values: CDR1 WSHSY, CDR2 SAAADI. This chain joins TRBV10-2 and TRBJ2-4, with a weak D call TRBD1 (5 bases). The TCR sequence derives from a man between 35 and 55 years old in good health and CMV-seronegative. Sequencing used PBMCs. The DNA for the CDR3 is TGCGCCAGCAGTGAGTTAAACAGGCTGGGAAACATTCAGTACTTC. Residues: CASSELNRLGNIQYF.